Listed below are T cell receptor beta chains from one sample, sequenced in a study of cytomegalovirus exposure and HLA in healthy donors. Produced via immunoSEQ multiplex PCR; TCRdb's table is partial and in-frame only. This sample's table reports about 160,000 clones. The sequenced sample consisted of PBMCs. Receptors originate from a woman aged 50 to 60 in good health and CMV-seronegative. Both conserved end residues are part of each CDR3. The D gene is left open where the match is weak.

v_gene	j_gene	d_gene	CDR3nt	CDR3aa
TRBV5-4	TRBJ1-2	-	TGTGCCAGCAGCTTTGGCAGGGAGGATGGCTACACCTTC	CASSFGREDGYTF
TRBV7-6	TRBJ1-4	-	TGTGCCAGCAGCCTCAGGGGTGGAACTAATGAAAAACTGTTTTTT	CASSLRGGTNEKLFF
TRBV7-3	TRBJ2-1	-	TGTGCCACCGCAGGGGGGTCCTACAATGAGCAGTTCTTC	CATAGGSYNEQFF
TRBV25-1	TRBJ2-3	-	TGTGCCAGCATCTCGGGGATGGAGGGCACAGATACGCAGTATTTT	CASISGMEGTDTQYF
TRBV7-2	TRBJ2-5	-	TGTGCCAGCAGCTTACTTTCGAGCGAGACCCAGTACTTC	CASSLLSSETQYF
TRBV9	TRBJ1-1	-	TGTGCCAGCAGCGTAGCTACGGGGGGCATAACTGAAGCTTTCTTT	CASSVATGGITEAFF
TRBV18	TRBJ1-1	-	TGTGCCAGCTCACCAGCGGGAGGGGACACTGAAGCTTTCTTT	CASSPAGGDTEAFF
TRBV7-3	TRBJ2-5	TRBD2	TGTGCCAGCAGCTCCTCCGGGACTAGTTATGGAGAGACCCAGTACTTC	CASSSSGTSYGETQYF
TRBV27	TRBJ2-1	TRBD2	TGTGCCAGCAGTTTGACTAGCGGATATTACAATGAGCAGTTCTTC	CASSLTSGYYNEQFF
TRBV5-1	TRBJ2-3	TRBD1	TGCGCCAGCAGCAGCGGGACAGGGGCCCGCACAGATACGCAGTATTTT	CASSSGTGARTDTQYF
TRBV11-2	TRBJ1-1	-	TGTGCCAGCAGCTTAGCTGGCAGGATCACTGAAGCTTTCTTT	CASSLAGRITEAFF
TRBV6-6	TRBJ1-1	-	TGTGCCAGCAGTTACTCCCTCTGGAGGAACACTGAAGCTTTCTTT	CASSYSLWRNTEAFF
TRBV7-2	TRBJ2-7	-	TGTGCCAGCAGCTTAAGGAATCGACAGCTAACCTACGAGCAGTACTTC	CASSLRNRQLTYEQYF
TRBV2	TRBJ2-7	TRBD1	TGTGCCAGCAGGGGACAGGGCGGAGGATCCGAGCAGTACTTC	CASRGQGGGSEQYF
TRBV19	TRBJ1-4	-	TGTGCCAGTAGTAGTTCAGGGGCCAATGAAAAACTGTTTTTT	CASSSSGANEKLFF
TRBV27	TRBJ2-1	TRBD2	TGTGCCAGCAGTTTCGGACTAGCGGGCTTTCAGGGGGAGCAGTTCTTC	CASSFGLAGFQGEQFF
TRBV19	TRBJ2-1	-	TGTGCCAGTAGTACTGAGGCGGGCCTCTTTTACAATGAGCAGTTCTTC	CASSTEAGLFYNEQFF
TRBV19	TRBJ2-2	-	TGTGCCAGTAGTCGACAGGGGCTAGCGGGACCCGGGGAGCTGTTTTTT	CASSRQGLAGPGELFF
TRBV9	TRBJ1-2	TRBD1	TGTGCCAGCAGCGTCCCAAGGAGGGGGCAAAACTATGGCTACACCTTC	CASSVPRRGQNYGYTF
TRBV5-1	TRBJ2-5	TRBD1	TGCGCCAGCAGCAGTCAGGGGGCCAGAGAGACCCAGTACTTC	CASSSQGARETQYF
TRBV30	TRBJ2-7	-	TGTGCCTGGAGTCCAGAATTGACCTACGAGCAGTACTTC	CAWSPELTYEQYF
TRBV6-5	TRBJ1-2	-	TGTGCCAGCAGTTACTCCGGAGCTTTATTCAATGGCTACACCTTC	CASSYSGALFNGYTF
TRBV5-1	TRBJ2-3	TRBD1	TGCGCCAGCAGCTTGGGGGATACAGGGGGCTTCACAGATACGCAGTATTTT	CASSLGDTGGFTDTQYF
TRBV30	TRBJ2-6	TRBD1	TGTGCCTGGAATCGGGACAGGGCCTCTGGGGCCAACGTCCTGACTTTC	CAWNRDRASGANVLTF
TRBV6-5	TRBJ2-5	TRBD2	TGTGCCAGCAGTTATGGGCGGGGGGGCCTGGAGACCCAGTACTTC	CASSYGRGGLETQYF
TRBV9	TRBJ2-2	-	TGTGCCAGCAGCGTTCAAGCAGGGTCCGGGGAGCTGTTTTTT	CASSVQAGSGELFF
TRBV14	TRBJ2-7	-	TGTGCCAGCAGCCAGTCGTGGACATCCTACGAGCAGTACTTC	CASSQSWTSYEQYF
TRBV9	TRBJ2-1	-	TGTGCCAGCAGCGTCGGGACTCTCAATGAGCAGTTCTTC	CASSVGTLNEQFF
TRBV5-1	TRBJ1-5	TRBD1	TGCGCCAGCAGCGCTACCGGGACAGACTACCTGCCCCAGCATTTT	CASSATGTDYLPQHF